These 6 T cell receptor beta chains share one sample of origin, sequenced in a study of Graves' ophthalmopathy and Graves' hyperthyroidism. Amplified material comprised TCR beta CDR3 regions derived from RNA transcripts. Investigators did first-round RT-PCR with HTBI primers, then second-round multiplex PCR. TCRdb passed the multiplex PCR reads through MiXCR, listing each CDR3 protein once. The data hold hundreds of thousands of distinct CDR3 sequences, with more than 40% observed a single time. Sequencing used peripheral blood. The receptors were sampled from an adult man with Graves' ophthalmopathy.

This clonotype was observed at least ten times. The CDR3 reads CASSPVARGPSEQYF. DNA of the CDR3: TGTGCCAGCAGCCCTGTAGCGAGGGGGCCTTCCGAGCAGTACTTC. The V and J genes are TRBV7-2 and TRBJ2-7, with TRBD1 matching over 7 bases. The CDR3 is 15 amino acids. Looked up from germline, CDR1 is SGHTA and CDR2 is FQGNSA. The junction had 13 bases not matched to a gene; V was cut back by 5 bases and J by 6 bases.

V and J are TRBV6-2 or TRBV6-3 and TRBJ2-2; no clear D gene. Trimming cost V 4 bases and J 1 base, with 10 bases left between them. In germline, CDR1 is MNHEY, CDR2 SVGEGT. This CDR3 has 15 residues. CDR3 loop: CASSSNVGNTGELFF. The CDR3 DNA follows: TGTGCCAGCAGTTCTAATGTAGGGAACACCGGGGAGCTGTTTTTT.

This clonotype occurred many times. The CDR3 nucleotides read TGTGCCAGCAGTTTCAGAGGCGAAGGCGGGGGTTCACCCCTCCACTTT. As protein: CASSFRGEGGGSPLHF. The rearrangement uses TRBV12-3 or TRBV12-4 and TRBJ1-6; tentative D call: TRBD1 (5 bases). V was cut by 3 bases and J by 9 bases, with 18 bases left in between. The CDR3 totals 16 residues.

As DNA, the CDR3 is TGCAGCGTTACCGGGACAGGGGGCGCGGTTAATTATGGCTACACCTTC. Translated: CSVTGTGGAVNYGYTF. This chain uses TRBV29-1 with TRBJ1-2; TRBD1 matches at 12 bases. CDR1 is SQVTM and CDR2 is ANQGSEA in the germline V gene. The CDR3 consists of 16 residues. J lost 5 bases, V lost 5 bases, and 12 bases had no gene match.

The rearrangement uses TRBV5-1 and TRBJ2-7; TRBD2 matches at 9 bases. V lost 0 bases to trimming and J lost 6 bases; unmatched junction nucleotides: 10. CDR1 is SGHRS and CDR2 is YFSETQ in the germline V gene. The CDR3 runs to 16 residues. The CDR3 DNA follows: TGCGCCAGCAGCTTGGTTCCAGGGGGACTAGCCGGCGAGCAGTACTTC. Translated, it gives CASSLVPGGLAGEQYF.

The rearrangement uses TRBV19 and TRBJ2-7, with D unresolved. The germline V gene encodes CDR1 LNHDA and CDR2 SQIVND (reference sequence). Trimming shortened V by 5 bases and J by 3 bases, and 11 bases separated the two germline ends. CDR3 length: 13 residues. The CDR3 DNA sequence: TGTGCCAGTAGTTTCGCCCTCCTCTACGAGCAGTACTTC. It is translated as CASSFALLYEQYF.